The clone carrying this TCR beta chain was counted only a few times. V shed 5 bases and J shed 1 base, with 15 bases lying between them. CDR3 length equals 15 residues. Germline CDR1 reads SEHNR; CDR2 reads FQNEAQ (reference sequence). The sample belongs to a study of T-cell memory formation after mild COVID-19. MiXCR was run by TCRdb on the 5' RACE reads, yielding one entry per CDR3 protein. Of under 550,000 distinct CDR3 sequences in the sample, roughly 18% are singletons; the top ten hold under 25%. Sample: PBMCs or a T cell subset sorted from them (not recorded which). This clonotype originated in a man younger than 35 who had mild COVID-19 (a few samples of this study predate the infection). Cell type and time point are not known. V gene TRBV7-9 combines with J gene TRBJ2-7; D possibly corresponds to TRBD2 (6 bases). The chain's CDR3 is CASSDGRTGSYEQYF. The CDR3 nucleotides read TGTGCCAGCAGCGATGGGAGGACGGGGTCCTACGAGCAGTACTTC.